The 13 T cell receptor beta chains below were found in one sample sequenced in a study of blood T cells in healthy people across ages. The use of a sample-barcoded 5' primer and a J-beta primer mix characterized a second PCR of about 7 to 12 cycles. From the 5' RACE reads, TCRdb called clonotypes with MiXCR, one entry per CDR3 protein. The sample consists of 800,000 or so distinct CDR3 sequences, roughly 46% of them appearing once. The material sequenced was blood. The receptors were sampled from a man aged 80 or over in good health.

The CDR3 is CASSPTPVLSGANVLTF. The CDR3 DNA reads as TGTGCCAGCAGTCCCACCCCTGTTCTCTCTGGGGCCAACGTCCTGACTTTC. V gene TRBV6-1 combines with J gene TRBJ2-6; D not certain. The V and J ends lost 5 bases and 0 bases respectively, with 14 bases between them. The CDR3 is 17 residues long. CDR1 MNHNS and CDR2 SASEGT come from the germline V gene.

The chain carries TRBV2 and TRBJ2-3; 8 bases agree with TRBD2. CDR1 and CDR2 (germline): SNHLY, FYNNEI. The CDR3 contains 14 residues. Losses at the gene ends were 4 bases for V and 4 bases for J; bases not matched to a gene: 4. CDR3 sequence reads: CASSVQRESDTQYF. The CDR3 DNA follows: TGTGCCAGCAGTGTCCAGCGGGAGTCAGATACGCAGTATTTT.

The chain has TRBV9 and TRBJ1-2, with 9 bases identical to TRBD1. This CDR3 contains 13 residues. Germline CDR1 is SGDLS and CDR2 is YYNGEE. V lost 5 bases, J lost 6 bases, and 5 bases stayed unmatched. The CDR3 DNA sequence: TGTGCCAGCAGAGGGGACAGGGTTAATGGCTACACCTTC. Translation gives CASRGDRVNGYTF. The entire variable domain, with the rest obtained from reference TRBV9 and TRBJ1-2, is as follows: DSGVTQTPKHLITATGQRVTLRCSPRSGDLSVYWYQQSLDQGLQFLIQYYNGEERAKGNILERFSAQQFPDLHSELNLSSLELGDSALYFCASRGDRVNGYTFGSGTRLTVV.

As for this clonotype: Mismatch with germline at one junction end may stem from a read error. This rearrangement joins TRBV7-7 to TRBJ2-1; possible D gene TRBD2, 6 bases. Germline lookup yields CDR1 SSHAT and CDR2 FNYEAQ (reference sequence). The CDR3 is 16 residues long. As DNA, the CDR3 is TGTGCTAGCAGCTCTGAGGCAACGGGAGAAAACAATGAGCAGTTCTTC. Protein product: CASSSEATGENNEQFF.

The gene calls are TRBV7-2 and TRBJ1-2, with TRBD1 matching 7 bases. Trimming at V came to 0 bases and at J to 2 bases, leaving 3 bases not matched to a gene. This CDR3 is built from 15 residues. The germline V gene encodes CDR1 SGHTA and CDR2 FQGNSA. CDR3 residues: CASSLAPGGNYGYTF. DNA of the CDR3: TGTGCCAGCAGCTTAGCCCCAGGGGGAAACTATGGCTACACCTTC.

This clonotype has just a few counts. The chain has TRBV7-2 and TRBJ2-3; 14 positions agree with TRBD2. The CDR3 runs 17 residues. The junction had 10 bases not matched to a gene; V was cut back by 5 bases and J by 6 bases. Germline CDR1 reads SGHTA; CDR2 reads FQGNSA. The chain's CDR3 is CASSPRTSGRHTDTQYF. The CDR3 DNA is TGTGCCAGCAGCCCCCGGACTAGCGGGAGGCACACGGATACGCAGTATTTT. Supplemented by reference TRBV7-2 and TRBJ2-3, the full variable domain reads GAGVSQSPSNKVTEKGKDVELRCDPISGHTALYWYRQSLGQGLEFLIYFQGNSAPDKSGLPSDRFSAERTGGSVSTLTIQRTQQEDSAVYLCASSPRTSGRHTDTQYFGPGTRLTVL.

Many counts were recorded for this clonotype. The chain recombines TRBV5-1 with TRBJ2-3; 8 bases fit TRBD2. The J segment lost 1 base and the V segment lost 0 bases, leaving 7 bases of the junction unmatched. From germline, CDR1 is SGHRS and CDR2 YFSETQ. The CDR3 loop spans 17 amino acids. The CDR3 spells CASSLEGRAGGTDTQYF. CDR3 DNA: TGCGCCAGCAGCTTGGAAGGGAGAGCGGGAGGCACAGATACGCAGTATTTT.

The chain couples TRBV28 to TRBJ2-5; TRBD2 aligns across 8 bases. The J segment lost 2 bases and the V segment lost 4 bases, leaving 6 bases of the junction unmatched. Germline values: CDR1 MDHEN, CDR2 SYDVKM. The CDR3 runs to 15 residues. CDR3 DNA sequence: TGTGCCAGCAGTTCGACTAGCGCGGGGCAAGAGACCCAGTACTTC. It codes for CASSSTSAGQETQYF.

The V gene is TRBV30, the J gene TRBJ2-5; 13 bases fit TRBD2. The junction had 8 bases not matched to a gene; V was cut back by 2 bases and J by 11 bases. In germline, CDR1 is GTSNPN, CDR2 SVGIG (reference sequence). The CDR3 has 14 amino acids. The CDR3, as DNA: TGTGCCTGGAGTAGGGGACTAGCGGGAAATGAGCAGTACTTC. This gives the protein CAWSRGLAGNEQYF.

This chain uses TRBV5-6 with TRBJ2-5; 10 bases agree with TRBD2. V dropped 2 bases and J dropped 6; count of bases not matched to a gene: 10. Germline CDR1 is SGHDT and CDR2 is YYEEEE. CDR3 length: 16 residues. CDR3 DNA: TGTGCCAGCAGCTTTGGGGCTAGCGGGAGTGGAAAGACCCAGTACTTC. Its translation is CASSFGASGSGKTQYF.

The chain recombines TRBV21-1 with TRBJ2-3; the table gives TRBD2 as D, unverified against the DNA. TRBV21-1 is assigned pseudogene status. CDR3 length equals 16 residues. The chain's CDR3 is CARDALNSGSTDTQYF. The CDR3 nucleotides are TGTGCCCGCGACGCCCTTAATAGCGGAAGCACAGATACGCAGTATTTT.

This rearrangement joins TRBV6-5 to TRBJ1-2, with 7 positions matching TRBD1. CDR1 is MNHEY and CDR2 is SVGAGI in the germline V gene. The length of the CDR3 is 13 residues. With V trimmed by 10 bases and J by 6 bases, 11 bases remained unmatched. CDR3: CATRRGQEDGYTF. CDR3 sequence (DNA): TGTGCCACCAGGAGGGGGCAGGAGGATGGCTACACCTTC.

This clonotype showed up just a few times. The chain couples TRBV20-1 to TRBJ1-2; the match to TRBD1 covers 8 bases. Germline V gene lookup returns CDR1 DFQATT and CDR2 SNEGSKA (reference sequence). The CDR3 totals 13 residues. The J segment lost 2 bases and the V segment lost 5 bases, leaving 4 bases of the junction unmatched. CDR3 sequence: CSAGTGGNYGYTF. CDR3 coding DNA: TGCAGTGCTGGGACAGGAGGGAACTATGGCTACACCTTC.